Listed below are T cell receptor beta chains from one sample, sequenced in a study of T cells expressing NK-cell markers. TCRdb reprocessed the 5' RACE reads; each CDR3 protein has one entry and no DNA is given. This sample's table has about 450,000 distinct CDR3 sequences. What was sequenced was blood T cells: a sorted CD56 or NKG2C T cell subset, CD4+ or CD8+ T cells, or bulk PBMC T cells (not recorded which). The receptors were sampled from a woman between 18 and 75 years old in good health. The CDR3 runs from the conserved cysteine through the conserved F or W.

J	V	CDR3
TRBJ2-1	TRBV20-1	CSARGGTSGYNEQFF
TRBJ2-2	TRBV5-8	CASRPTGTGLSGELFF
TRBJ2-3	TRBV14	CASSTSWTPTDTQYF
TRBJ2-3	TRBV24-1	CATGRDAGDTQYF
TRBJ2-1	TRBV28	CASSSRLAGEGEQFF
TRBJ1-6	TRBV28	CASSLILAAGKNSPLHF
TRBJ2-3	TRBV7-2	CASSLRSRGLTDTQYF
TRBJ2-3	TRBV7-2	CASNRARGVDTQYF
TRBJ2-3	TRBV20-1	CRPTRQDTQYF
TRBJ2-1	TRBV7-9	CASSQGLAVDSEQFF
TRBJ1-5	TRBV20-1	CSARPYLGQGAGSNQPQHF
TRBJ2-3	TRBV23-1	CASSQSPTRGKADTQYF
TRBJ2-5	TRBV30	CAWRILAGGYQETQYF
TRBJ2-2	TRBV7-2	CASSLDRPTNTGELFF
TRBJ1-4	TRBV4-1	CASSQGLGRVEKLFF
TRBJ1-2	TRBV29-1	CSVEDKGHNYGYTF
TRBJ2-5	TRBV7-2	CASSPPRGGVQETQYF
TRBJ2-1	TRBV9	CASQWGGASSYNEQFF
TRBJ1-2	TRBV20-1	CSARRTGFEDGYTF
TRBJ1-2	TRBV6-1	CASTPTRTSGYTF
TRBJ2-1	TRBV20-1	CSATERLHLGYNEQFF
TRBJ2-7	TRBV15	CATSRTSGGTYEQYF
TRBJ2-1	TRBV20-1	CSARSMGPTVYNEQFF
TRBJ1-2	TRBV7-9	CASSLATAPNYGYTF
TRBJ1-4	TRBV16	CASSQFPAINEKLFF
TRBJ1-5	TRBV7-2	CASSLGGGNGQPQHF
TRBJ2-5	TRBV20-1	CSARVLGQETQYF
TRBJ2-3	TRBV11-2	CASSLDLQGAIWGTDTQYF
TRBJ1-2	TRBV6-5	CASSYGRVGYGYTF
TRBJ2-5	TRBV7-2	CASSYTRGETQYF
TRBJ2-1	TRBV14	CASSRMGIDNEQFF
TRBJ1-1	TRBV7-9	CASSFSGSRAEAFF
TRBJ1-2	TRBV6-6	CASSPPTGSGYTF
TRBJ2-5	TRBV18	CASSPLLTRSGETQYF
TRBJ2-7	TRBV18	CASSPRVAASYEQYF
TRBJ2-1	TRBV7-9	CASSPAGQGLYNEQFF
TRBJ2-7	TRBV5-1	CASSLEGDSTYEQYF
TRBJ2-3	TRBV20-1	CSAGRTSGRQSTDTQYF
TRBJ2-3	TRBV7-3	CASSKAGTDTQYF
TRBJ2-5	TRBV7-9	CASRKGQGEQETQYF
TRBJ2-7	TRBV18	CASSPPQGVVYEQYF
TRBJ2-6	TRBV24-1	CATSNAASGANVLTF
TRBJ2-1	TRBV20-1	CSARGPGTAYNEQFF
TRBJ2-2	TRBV12-3/TRBV12-4	CASRPSTSGGYTGELFF
TRBJ2-7	TRBV5-4	CASSYPGAYEQYF
TRBJ2-4	TRBV4-2	CASSQGRVARQNIQYF
TRBJ2-1	TRBV5-1	CASSLTGTSGSIPYNEQFF
TRBJ1-2	TRBV2	CASSEDRRYTF
TRBJ1-5	TRBV3-1	CASSRGRGGQPQHF
TRBJ2-2	TRBV4-2	CASSQDVAGTGELFF
TRBJ1-3	TRBV6-1	CASRTRTLRVYF
TRBJ1-1	TRBV10-3	CAISESRDANTEAFF